This T cell receptor (beta chain) derives from a study of blood T cell repertoires in COVID-19. Background on the study: Sample material is recorded as cDNA or gDNA derived from T cells, B-cell-depleted T cells, or PBMCs.

This CDR3 is built from 16 residues. From germline, CDR1 is SEHNR and CDR2 FQNEAQ (reference sequence). V lost 5 bases and J 2 bases, leaving 18 bases between the germline ends. TCRdb's table, derived via immunoSEQ multiplex PCR, lists solely in-frame clones and lacks some. The sample gives 250,000 or so clones, 75% to 90% of which show up once; roughly 3.9% is in the top ten. The study drew participants aged 18 to 89 years from 20 to 30 US areas. This clone was observed a few times. Sequences were obtained from PBMCs or T cells enriched from blood (not recorded which). This TCR came from a woman in her 30s with acute COVID-19. J is TRBJ2-5 and V is TRBV7-9; D possibly corresponds to TRBD2 (5 bases). CDR3 coding DNA: TGTGCCAGCAGCCCCAGGTTGGTGGGAGTGCAAGAGACCCAGTACTTC. Protein sequence: CASSPRLVGVQETQYF.